This TCR beta chain was sequenced during a study of cytomegalovirus exposure and HLA in healthy donors. As for the study in general: Earlier results showed approximately 120 million unique TCR beta sequences derived from about 179 million T cells. Study-wide results and limits: Presence/absence analyses assumed roughly uniform sequencing depth across donors.

Points on this clone: What it binds is not known.

Use of 60 Vbeta and 13 Jbeta primers characterized the PCR. Sequencing used immunoSEQ multiplex PCR; TCRdb keeps in-frame clones, though not all of them. The top ten clones hold roughly 2.5% of a sample with 200,000 to 250,000 clones, approximately 70% of them seen once. Sequencing was carried out using PBMCs. This TCR was recovered from a man aged 35-49 years in good health and CMV-seropositive.

The CDR3 is CASSFGGDYGYTF. CDR3 DNA sequence: TGTGCCAGCAGCTTCGGGGGTGACTATGGCTACACCTTC. This chain connects TRBV5-4 to TRBJ1-2; D may be TRBD1 (5 bases). The CDR3 has 13 residues. Germline CDR1 reads SGHNT; CDR2 reads YYREEE (reference sequence). Trimming cost V 2 bases and J 3 bases, with 8 bases left between them.